Described below is a single TCR beta chain sequence and its context. This record comes from a study of blood T cell repertoires in COVID-19. Looking at the study overall: Sources were T cells, B-cell-depleted T cells, or PBMCs; the material itself was cDNA or gDNA.

Data came from immunoSEQ multiplex PCR; TCRdb stores just in-frame clones and leaves some out. The sample yields 150,000 or so clones, around 80% seen once. The CDR3 extends over 14 amino acids. Sequenced sample: peripheral blood. The chain carries TRBV21-1 and TRBJ1-5; the table assigns TRBD1, which was not confirmed against the DNA. TRBV21-1 is annotated as a pseudogene. This clonotype originated in a human donor with acute or convalescent COVID-19. The donor label of this sample is uncertain. The CDR3 loop reads CASSSRVSNQPQHF. The CDR3 nucleotides read TGTGCCAGCAGCAGCAGGGTTAGCAATCAGCCCCAGCATTTT.